Presented here are 13 T cell receptor beta chains from one specimen sequenced in a study of cytomegalovirus exposure and HLA in healthy donors. The PCR ran on 60 Vbeta and 13 Jbeta primers. Clones were read by immunoSEQ multiplex PCR, and TCRdb kept only the in-frame ones, dropping some. The sample lists about 120,000 clones, about 86% occurring once. Sequenced input: PBMCs. These receptors all come from a woman in her 40s in good health and CMV-seronegative.

The genes are TRBV27 and TRBJ2-2; TRBD2 aligns across 8 bases. V dropped 2 bases and J dropped 4; count of bases not matched to a gene: 3. CDR1 is MNHEY, CDR2 SMNVEV, per germline (reference sequence). This CDR3 comprises 15 residues. DNA of the CDR3: TGTGCCAGCAGTTTACCGGGAGGGCCCACCGGGGAGCTGTTTTTT. It encodes CASSLPGGPTGELFF.

This clone has a single count. This chain uses TRBV27 with TRBJ2-4; D is ambiguous. V was shortened by 11 bases and J by 0 bases, with 14 bases between the two germline ends. Germline lookup yields CDR1 MNHEY and CDR2 SMNVEV (reference sequence). The CDR3 consists of 14 residues. The CDR3 here is CARSRKLAKNIQYF. CDR3 nucleotides: TGTGCCCGCTCAAGAAAACTAGCCAAAAACATTCAGTACTTC.

This clone was observed once. V is TRBV10-1 and J is TRBJ2-1; TRBD2 aligns across 12 bases. The ends lost 10 bases at V and 11 bases at J; junction bases unmatched: 6. The CDR3 covers 12 residues. Germline loops: CDR1 WNHNN, CDR2 SYGVQD (reference sequence). Here the CDR3 reads CATRTSGGQQFF. The CDR3 DNA is TGCGCCACCCGTACTAGCGGGGGGCAGCAGTTCTTC.

This chain links TRBV9 with TRBJ2-6; D may be TRBD1 (5 bases). Trimming cost V 0 bases and J 0 bases, with 10 bases left between them. This CDR3 contains 17 residues. Germline V gene data show CDR1 as SGDLS and CDR2 as YYNGEE. In DNA, the CDR3 is TGTGCCAGCAGCGTAGTAGGACACATCTCTGGGGCCAACGTCCTGACTTTC. This gives the protein CASSVVGHISGANVLTF.

Regarding this clone: A read error may produce the germline difference seen at one junction end. The genes are TRBV7-9 and TRBJ1-1, with unresolved D. The CDR3 loop spans 12 amino acids. The germline V gene encodes CDR1 SEHNR and CDR2 FQNEAQ (reference sequence). The CDR3 loop reads CSSSSLDTEAFF. The CDR3 nucleotides read TGTTCCAGCAGCTCCTTAGACACTGAAGCTTTCTTT. The full variable domain, its missing parts supplied by reference TRBV7-9 and TRBJ1-1, is DTGVSQNPRHKITKRGQNVTFRCDPISEHNRLYWYRQTLGQGPEFLTYFQNEAQLEKSRLLSDRFSAERPKGSFSTLEIQRTEQGDSAMYLCSSSSLDTEAFFGQGTRLTVV.

In its sample, this clone was seen once. This chain links TRBV28 with TRBJ2-6; the D is unclear. V gave up 6 bases and J gave up 3 bases, with 12 bases separating them. This CDR3 region has 15 residues. Germline lookup yields CDR1 MDHEN and CDR2 SYDVKM. The CDR3 spells CASRTGWFGANVLTF. The CDR3 coding sequence is TGTGCCAGCAGGACGGGTTGGTTTGGGGCCAACGTCCTGACTTTC.

The V gene is TRBV4-3, the J gene TRBJ2-7; D unclear. V shed 0 bases and J shed 2 bases, with 14 bases lying between them. Per the germline V gene, CDR1 is LGHNA and CDR2 is YSLEER. The CDR3 runs 16 residues. CDR3 sequence: CASSQDVSRGAYEQYF. For the CDR3, the DNA is TGCGCCAGCAGCCAAGACGTTTCCCGCGGTGCCTACGAGCAGTACTTC.

The chain has TRBV9 and TRBJ2-3, with TRBD1 identical over 9 bases. This CDR3 contains 18 residues. After removal of 0 bases from V and 0 bases from J, the junction contained 8 bases not matched to a gene. CDR1 is SGDLS and CDR2 is YYNGEE in the germline V gene. The CDR3 bases are TGTGCCAGCAGCGTAGAAGGGACAGGGTTCACTAGCACAGATACGCAGTATTTT. It yields the protein CASSVEGTGFTSTDTQYF.

The sample holds one count of this clone. The gene calls are TRBV4-1 and TRBJ2-3; D gene unclear. CDR1 is MGHRA and CDR2 is YSYEKL in the germline V gene. CDR3 size: 14 residues. V was clipped by 0 bases and J by 4 bases, with 8 bases between them. The CDR3 reads CASSQEWQSDTQYF. In DNA, the CDR3 is TGCGCCAGCAGCCAAGAGTGGCAGTCAGATACGCAGTATTTT.

The CDR3 bases are TGTGCCAGCAGCTTAAGGGGGGGCTTTAGCACAGATACGCAGTATTTT. Translated, it gives CASSLRGGFSTDTQYF. This chain links TRBV7-3 with TRBJ2-3; maybe TRBD2 (7 bases). V lost 1 base, J lost 0 bases, and 11 bases lay in between. The germline V gene has CDR1 SGHTA and CDR2 FQGTGA. The CDR3 totals 16 residues.

This clone was found a few times. The J gene is TRBJ1-1, the V gene TRBV29-1; D is uncertain. The germline V gene has CDR1 SQVTM and CDR2 ANQGSEA. The CDR3 contains 12 residues. Trimming pared 1 base from V and 5 bases from J, leaving 8 bases between. The CDR3: CSVEVRMTEAFF. In DNA form, the CDR3 reads TGCAGCGTTGAAGTGAGGATGACTGAAGCTTTCTTT.

The chain joins TRBV6-1 to TRBJ2-1; no firm D call. Trimming removed 4 bases from V and 4 bases from J, with 8 bases in between. The CDR3 loop spans 13 amino acids. Germline V gives CDR1 MNHNS, CDR2 SASEGT. The chain's CDR3 is CASSARVYNEQFF. In DNA form, the CDR3 reads TGTGCCAGCAGTGCGCGAGTTTACAATGAGCAGTTCTTC.

This chain connects TRBV7-9 to TRBJ2-1, with 16 bases that match TRBD2. The CDR3 is 15 amino acids. Germline V gene data show CDR1 as SEHNR and CDR2 as FQNEAQ (reference sequence). Unmatched junction bases numbered 4, after V lost 6 bases and J lost 8 bases. The CDR3 reads CASRLGLAGGDEQFF. As DNA, the CDR3 is TGTGCCAGCAGACTGGGACTAGCGGGAGGGGATGAGCAGTTCTTC.